The 12 T cell receptor beta chains presented below share a single source sample, sequenced in a study of CXCR3-negative and CXCR3-positive naive CD8 T cells. Study observations and caveats: Researchers report that CXCR3-positive naive cells carry more hydrophobic TRB CDR3s than CXCR3-negative naive cells.

For these receptors, no antigen is known. The study made its TRB cDNA libraries by 5' RACE, adding UMI labels. TCRdb re-called the 5' RACE reads and shows each CDR3 protein once, DNA omitted. The sample includes around 88,000 distinct CDR3 sequences. The sequencing input was naive CXCR3+ CD8+ T cells from blood. The subset was: CD45RO-CCR7+CD27+CD95- naive CD8+ T cells expressing CXCR3 (TNR3+). The receptors here all came from a human donor in good health. Some clones in this sample may be carry-over from other donors' samples.

This chain connects TRBV7-2 to TRBJ2-1; the TRBD2 assignment by TCRdb is unverifiable without DNA. Germline assignment: CDR1 SGHTA and CDR2 FQGNSA. This CDR3 region has 16 residues. CDR3 residues: CASSRGMGLAGVEQFF.

V usage is TRBV20-1 and J usage is TRBJ2-7. This CDR3 region has 14 residues. CDR1 and CDR2 from the germline V gene are DFQATT and SNEGSKA (reference sequence). CDR3 loop: CSARVPGGTYEQYF.

The V gene is TRBV7-6, the J gene TRBJ2-7; TCRdb indicates TRBD1, and absent DNA this call remains unverified. This CDR3 spans 13 amino acids. The V gene's germline CDR1 is SGHVS and CDR2 FNYEAQ. The CDR3 loop is CASSTTVTYEQYF.

V is TRBV29-1 and J is TRBJ1-1; the TRBD1 assignment by TCRdb is unverifiable without DNA. Looked up from germline, CDR1 is SQVTM and CDR2 is ANQGSEA. There are 15 residues in the CDR3. The CDR3 loop is CSAEGGGQMNTEAFF.

This sequence joins TRBV28 and TRBJ2-7; with no DNA, the TCRdb D assignment of TRBD1 cannot be verified. The germline CDR1 and CDR2 sequences are MDHEN and SYDVKM. The CDR3 is 16 amino acids. CDR3 in amino acids: CASSWGRGAAENEQYF.

The rearrangement links TRBV5-4 to TRBJ1-2. The V gene's germline CDR1 is SGHNT and CDR2 YYREEE (reference sequence). This CDR3 comprises 14 residues. This CDR3 reads CASSSLTANYGYTF.

This sequence joins TRBV13 and TRBJ2-3; without DNA, the TCRdb call of TRBD2 cannot be checked. The length of the CDR3 is 15 residues. The germline V gene encodes CDR1 PRHDT and CDR2 FYEKMQ (reference sequence). The CDR3 sequence is CASSLGAHAADTQYF.

This chain joins TRBV20-1 and TRBJ2-3; TCRdb calls TRBD2, which cannot be checked without DNA. The CDR3 loop spans 16 amino acids. From germline, CDR1 is DFQATT and CDR2 SNEGSKA (reference sequence). CDR3 residues: CSARGWEIYSTDTQYF.

The chain combines TRBV5-6 with TRBJ2-5; lacking DNA, the TRBD1 call made by TCRdb goes unchecked. CDR1 SGHDT and CDR2 YYEEEE come from the germline V gene. This CDR3 region has 15 residues. The chain's CDR3 is CASSLRNRAAETQYF.

V is TRBV4-1 and J is TRBJ2-7; checking the TCRdb D call of TRBD2 is not possible without DNA. The CDR3 spans 15 residues. Germline CDR1 reads MGHRA; CDR2 reads YSYEKL. The CDR3 spells CASSQASGISYEQYF.

This chain uses TRBV12-3 or TRBV12-4 with TRBJ2-1; TCRdb's D call of TRBD2 is untestable without DNA. This CDR3 has 13 residues. The CDR3 here is CASSGTRNNEQFF.

This sequence joins TRBV7-9 and TRBJ2-7; the D call from TCRdb, TRBD2, cannot be confirmed without DNA. The CDR3 is made up of 15 amino acids. Per the germline V gene, CDR1 is SEHNR and CDR2 is FQNEAQ (reference sequence). The CDR3 spells CASSREGTSLYEQYF.